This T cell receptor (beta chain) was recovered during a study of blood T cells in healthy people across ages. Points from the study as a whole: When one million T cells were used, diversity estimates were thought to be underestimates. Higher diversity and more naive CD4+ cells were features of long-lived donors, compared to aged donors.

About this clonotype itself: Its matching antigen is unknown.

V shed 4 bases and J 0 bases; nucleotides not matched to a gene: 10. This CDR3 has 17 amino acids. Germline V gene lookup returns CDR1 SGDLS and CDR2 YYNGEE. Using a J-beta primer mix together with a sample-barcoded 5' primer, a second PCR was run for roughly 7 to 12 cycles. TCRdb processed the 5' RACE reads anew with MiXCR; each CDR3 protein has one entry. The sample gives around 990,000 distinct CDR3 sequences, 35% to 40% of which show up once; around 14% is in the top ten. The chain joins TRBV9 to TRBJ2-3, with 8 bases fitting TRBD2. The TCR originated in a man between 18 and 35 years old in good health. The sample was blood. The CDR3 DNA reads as TGTGCCAGCAGCACTCCTAGCGGGCGGCCAAGCACAGATACGCAGTATTTT. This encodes CASSTPSGRPSTDTQYF.